This entry features one T cell receptor (beta chain) sequence. This record comes from a study of cytomegalovirus exposure and HLA in healthy donors. Study in general: According to later analysis, the same platform produced the roughly 130 validation and over 600 first-cohort repertoires.

Germline CDR1 MGHRA, CDR2 YSYEKL. The CDR3 consists of 15 residues. Trimming took off 1 base at V and 1 base at J, with 8 bases between the two ends. Profiled with immunoSEQ multiplex PCR; TCRdb holds only in-frame clones, not every one. The sample includes 150,000 or so clones, about 86% of them seen just once. This sequence was found in a human donor in good health. This chain connects TRBV4-1 to TRBJ1-5; TRBD1 is a possible D gene (5 bases). Sequenced material: PBMCs. The CDR3 is CASSQGQSSNQPQHF. The DNA for the CDR3 is TGCGCCAGCAGCCAAGGACAGTCGAGCAATCAGCCCCAGCATTTT.